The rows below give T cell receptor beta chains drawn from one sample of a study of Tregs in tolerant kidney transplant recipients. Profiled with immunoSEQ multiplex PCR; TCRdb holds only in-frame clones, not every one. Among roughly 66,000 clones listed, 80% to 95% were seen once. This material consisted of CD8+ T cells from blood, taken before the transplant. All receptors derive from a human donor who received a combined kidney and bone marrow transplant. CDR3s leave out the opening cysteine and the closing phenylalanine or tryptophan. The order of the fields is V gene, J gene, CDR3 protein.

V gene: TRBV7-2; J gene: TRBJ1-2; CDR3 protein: ASSFQGGYT
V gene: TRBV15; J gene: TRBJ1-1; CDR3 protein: ATSIGPRGDTEAF
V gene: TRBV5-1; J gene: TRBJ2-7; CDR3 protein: ASSLEASVSYEQY
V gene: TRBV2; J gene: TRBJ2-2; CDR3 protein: ASLGLAETNTGELF
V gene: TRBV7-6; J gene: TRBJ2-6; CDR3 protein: ASSFKSSGANVLT
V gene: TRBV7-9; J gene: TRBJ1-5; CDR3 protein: ASSLGGIIQPQH
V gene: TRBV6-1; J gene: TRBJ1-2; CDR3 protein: ASSEASSPVYGYT
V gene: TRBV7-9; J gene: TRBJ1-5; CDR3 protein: ASSPPGTGPNQPQH
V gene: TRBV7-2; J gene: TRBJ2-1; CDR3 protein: ASSLLGEGGEQF
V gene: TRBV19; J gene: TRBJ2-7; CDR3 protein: ASSIGSGLIW
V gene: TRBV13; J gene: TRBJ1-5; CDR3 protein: ASSSGQGINQPQH
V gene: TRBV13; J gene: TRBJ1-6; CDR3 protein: ASSLGAYRANNSPLH
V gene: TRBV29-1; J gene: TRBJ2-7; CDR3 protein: SVRQGMQEQY
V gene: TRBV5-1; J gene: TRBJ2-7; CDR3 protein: ASSLVGRVAYEQY
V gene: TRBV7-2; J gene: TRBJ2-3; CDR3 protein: ASSFGTSGGAPEPQY
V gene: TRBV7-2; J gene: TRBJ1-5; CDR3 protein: ASSLAAYGESQPQH
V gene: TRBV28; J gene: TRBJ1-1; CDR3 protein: ASSLGKGANWKNTEAF